Listed here is a single T cell receptor beta chain. The data belong to a study of blood T cell repertoires in COVID-19. Measured with immunoSEQ multiplex PCR; TCRdb has only the in-frame clones, and not every one. The sample lists fewer than 200,000 clones, around 84% occurring once. V dropped 5 bases and J dropped 4 bases, with 5 bases sitting between them. Germline values: CDR1 SGHNT, CDR2 YENEEA. This CDR3 has 11 amino acids. The chain couples TRBV11-3 to TRBJ1-2, with D perhaps matching TRBD1 (5 bases). Sequences were obtained from PBMCs or T cells enriched from blood (not recorded which). This sequence originates from a man in his fifties who had recovered from COVID-19. CDR3 sequence: CASSDSYGYTF. In DNA form, the CDR3 reads TGTGCCAGCAGCGACAGCTATGGCTACACCTTC.